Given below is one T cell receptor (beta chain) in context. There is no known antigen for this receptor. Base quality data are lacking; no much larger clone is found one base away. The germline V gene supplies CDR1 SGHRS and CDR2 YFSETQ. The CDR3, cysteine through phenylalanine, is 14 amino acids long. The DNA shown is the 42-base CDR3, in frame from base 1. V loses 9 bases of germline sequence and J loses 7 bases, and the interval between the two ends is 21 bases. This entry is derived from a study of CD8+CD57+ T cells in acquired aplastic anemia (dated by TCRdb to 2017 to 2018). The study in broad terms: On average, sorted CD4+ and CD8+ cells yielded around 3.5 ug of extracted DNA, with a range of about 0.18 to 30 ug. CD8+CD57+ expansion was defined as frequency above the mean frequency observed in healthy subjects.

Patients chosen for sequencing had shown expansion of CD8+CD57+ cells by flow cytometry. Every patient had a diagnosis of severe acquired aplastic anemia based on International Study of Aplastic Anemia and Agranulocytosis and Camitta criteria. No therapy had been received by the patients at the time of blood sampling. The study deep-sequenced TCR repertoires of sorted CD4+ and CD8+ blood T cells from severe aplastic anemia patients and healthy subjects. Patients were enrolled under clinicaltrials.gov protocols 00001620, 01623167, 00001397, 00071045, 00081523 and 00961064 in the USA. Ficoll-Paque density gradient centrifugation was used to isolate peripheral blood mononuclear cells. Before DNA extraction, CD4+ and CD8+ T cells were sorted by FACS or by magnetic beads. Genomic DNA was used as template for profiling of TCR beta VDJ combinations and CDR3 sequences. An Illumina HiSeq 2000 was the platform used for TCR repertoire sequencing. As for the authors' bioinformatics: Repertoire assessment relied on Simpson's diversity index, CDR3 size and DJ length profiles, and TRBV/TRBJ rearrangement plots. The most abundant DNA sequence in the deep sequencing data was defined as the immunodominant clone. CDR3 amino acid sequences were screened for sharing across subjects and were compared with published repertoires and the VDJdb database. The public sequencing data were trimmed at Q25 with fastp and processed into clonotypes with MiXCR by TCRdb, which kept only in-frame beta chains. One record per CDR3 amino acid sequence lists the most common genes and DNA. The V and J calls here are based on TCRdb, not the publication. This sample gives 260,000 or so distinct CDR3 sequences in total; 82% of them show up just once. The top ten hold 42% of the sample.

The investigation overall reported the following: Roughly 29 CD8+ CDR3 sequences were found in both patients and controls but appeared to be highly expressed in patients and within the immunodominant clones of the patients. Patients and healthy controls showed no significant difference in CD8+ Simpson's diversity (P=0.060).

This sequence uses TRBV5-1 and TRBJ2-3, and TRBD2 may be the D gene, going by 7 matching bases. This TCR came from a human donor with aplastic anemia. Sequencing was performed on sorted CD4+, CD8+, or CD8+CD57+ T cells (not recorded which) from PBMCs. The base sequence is TGCGCCAACCGGTGGGGGGGCGGTCAGCATACGCAGTATTTT. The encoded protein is CANRWGGGQHTQYF.